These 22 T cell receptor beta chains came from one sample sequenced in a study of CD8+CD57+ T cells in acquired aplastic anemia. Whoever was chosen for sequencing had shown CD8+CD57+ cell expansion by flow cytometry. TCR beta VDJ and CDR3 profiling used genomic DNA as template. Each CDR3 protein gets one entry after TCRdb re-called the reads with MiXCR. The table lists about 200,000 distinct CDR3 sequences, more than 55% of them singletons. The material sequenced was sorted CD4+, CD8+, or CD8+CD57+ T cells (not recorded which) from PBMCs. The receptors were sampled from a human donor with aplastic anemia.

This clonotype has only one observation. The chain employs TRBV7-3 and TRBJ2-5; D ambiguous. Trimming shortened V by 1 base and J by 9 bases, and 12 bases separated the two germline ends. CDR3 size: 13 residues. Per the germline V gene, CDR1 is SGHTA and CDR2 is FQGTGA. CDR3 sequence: CASSLNGIEAQYF. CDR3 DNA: TGTGCCAGCAGCTTAAATGGCATTGAGGCCCAGTACTTC.

The CDR3 protein is CATSREGTSGGDTQYF. DNA for the CDR3: TGTGCCACCAGCAGGGAGGGGACTAGCGGGGGCGATACGCAGTATTTT. The V call is TRBV15, the J call TRBJ2-3; TRBD2 aligns across 14 bases. Trimming at V came to 3 bases and at J to 6 bases, leaving 5 bases not matched to a gene. Germline V gene sequence: CDR1 LNHNV, CDR2 YYDKDF (reference sequence). This CDR3 region has 16 residues.

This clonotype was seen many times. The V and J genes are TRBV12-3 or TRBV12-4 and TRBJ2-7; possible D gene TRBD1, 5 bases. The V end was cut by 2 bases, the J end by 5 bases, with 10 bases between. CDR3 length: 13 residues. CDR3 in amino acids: CASSLFSGNEQYF. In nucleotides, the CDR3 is TGTGCCAGCAGTTTATTCTCAGGGAACGAGCAGTACTTC.

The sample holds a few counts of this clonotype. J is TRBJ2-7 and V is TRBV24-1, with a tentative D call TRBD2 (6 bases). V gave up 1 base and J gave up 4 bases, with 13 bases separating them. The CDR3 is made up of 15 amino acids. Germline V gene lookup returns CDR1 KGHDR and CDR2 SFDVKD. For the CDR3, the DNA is TGTGCCACCAGTGATTTTGGGGGAGGTGTTTACGAGCAGTACTTC. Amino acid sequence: CATSDFGGGVYEQYF.

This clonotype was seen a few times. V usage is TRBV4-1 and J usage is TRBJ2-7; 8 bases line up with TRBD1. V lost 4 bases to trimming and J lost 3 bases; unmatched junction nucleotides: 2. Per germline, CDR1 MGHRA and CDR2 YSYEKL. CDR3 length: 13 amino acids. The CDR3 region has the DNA TGCGCCAGCAGCCCAGACAGGGGCTACGAGCAGTACTTC. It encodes CASSPDRGYEQYF.

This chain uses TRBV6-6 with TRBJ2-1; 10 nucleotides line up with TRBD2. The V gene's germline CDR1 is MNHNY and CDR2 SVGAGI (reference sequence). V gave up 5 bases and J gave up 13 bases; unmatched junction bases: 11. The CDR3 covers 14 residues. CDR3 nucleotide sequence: TGTGCCAGCAGTGGGACTAGCGCGGCCCTCCCACAGTTCTTC. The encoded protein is CASSGTSAALPQFF.

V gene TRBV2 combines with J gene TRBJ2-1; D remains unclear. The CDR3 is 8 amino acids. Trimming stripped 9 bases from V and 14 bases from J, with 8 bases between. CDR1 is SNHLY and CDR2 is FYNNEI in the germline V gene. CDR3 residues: CASGKEFF. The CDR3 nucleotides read TGTGCCAGTGGGAAGGAGTTCTTC.

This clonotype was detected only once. The CDR3 DNA reads as TGCAGCGTTGAGACAGGGGCCGCGAACACCGGGGAGCTGTTTTTT. Translated: CSVETGAANTGELFF. The chain carries TRBV29-1 and TRBJ2-2, with 8 bases aligning to TRBD1. CDR1 SQVTM and CDR2 ANQGSEA come from the germline V gene. The V and J ends lost 3 bases and 0 bases, in that order; junction bases with no gene match: 3. This CDR3 spans 15 amino acids.

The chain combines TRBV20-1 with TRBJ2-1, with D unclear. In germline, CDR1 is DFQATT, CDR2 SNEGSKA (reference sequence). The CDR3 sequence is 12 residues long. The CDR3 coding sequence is TGCACAGGCCGGAGCTCCTACAATGAGCAGTTCTTC. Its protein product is CTGRSSYNEQFF.

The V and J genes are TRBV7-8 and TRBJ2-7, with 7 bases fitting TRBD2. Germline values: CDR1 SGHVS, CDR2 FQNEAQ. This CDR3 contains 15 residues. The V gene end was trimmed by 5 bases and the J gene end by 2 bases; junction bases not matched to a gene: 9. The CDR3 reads CASSPREAPTYEQYF. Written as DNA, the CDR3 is TGTGCCAGCAGCCCCCGGGAGGCGCCCACCTACGAGCAGTACTTC. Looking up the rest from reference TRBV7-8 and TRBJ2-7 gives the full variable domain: GAGVSQSPRYKVAKRGQDVALRCDPISGHVSLFWYQQALGQGPEFLTYFQNEAQLDKSGLPSDRFFAERPEGSVSTLKIQRTQQEDSAVYLCASSPREAPTYEQYFGPGTRLTVT.

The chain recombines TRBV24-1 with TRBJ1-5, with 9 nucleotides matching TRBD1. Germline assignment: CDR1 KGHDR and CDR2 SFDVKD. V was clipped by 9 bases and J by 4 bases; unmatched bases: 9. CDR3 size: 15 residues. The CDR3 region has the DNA TGTGCCACCGGAGAGTCAGGACAGGGGAATCAGCCCCAGCATTTT. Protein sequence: CATGESGQGNQPQHF.

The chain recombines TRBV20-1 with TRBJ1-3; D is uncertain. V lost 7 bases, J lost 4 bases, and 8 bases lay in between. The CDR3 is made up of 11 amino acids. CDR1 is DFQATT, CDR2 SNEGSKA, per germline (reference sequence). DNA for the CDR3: TGCAGTGTCGGCTGGGGAAACACCATATATTTT. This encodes CSVGWGNTIYF.

CDR3 coding DNA: TGTGCCAGCAGTTTAACAGGGGAGACCACTGAAGCTTTCTTT. Translating it yields CASSLTGETTEAFF. This chain uses TRBV28 with TRBJ1-1; 7 bases align to TRBD1. From germline, CDR1 is MDHEN and CDR2 SYDVKM. The CDR3 is 14 residues long. The junction had 4 bases not matched to a gene; V was cut back by 2 bases and J by 4 bases.

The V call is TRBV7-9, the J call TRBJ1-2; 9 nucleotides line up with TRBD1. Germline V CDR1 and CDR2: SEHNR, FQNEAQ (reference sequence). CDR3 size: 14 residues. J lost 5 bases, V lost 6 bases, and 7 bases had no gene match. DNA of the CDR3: TGTGCCAGCAGACCGACAGGGGGATGGTATGGCTACACCTTC. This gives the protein CASRPTGGWYGYTF.

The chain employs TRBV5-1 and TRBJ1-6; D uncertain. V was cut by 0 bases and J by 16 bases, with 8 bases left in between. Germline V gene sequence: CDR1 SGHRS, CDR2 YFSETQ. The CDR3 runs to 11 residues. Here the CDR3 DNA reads TGCGCCAGCAGCTTGGCCGGGGAGCTCCACTTT. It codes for CASSLAGELHF.

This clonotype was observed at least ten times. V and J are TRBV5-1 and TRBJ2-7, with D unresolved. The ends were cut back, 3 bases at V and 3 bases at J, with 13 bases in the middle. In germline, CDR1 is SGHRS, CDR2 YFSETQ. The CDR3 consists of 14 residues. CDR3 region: CASSYHPGDYEQYF. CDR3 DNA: TGCGCCAGCAGCTACCATCCGGGCGACTACGAGCAGTACTTC.

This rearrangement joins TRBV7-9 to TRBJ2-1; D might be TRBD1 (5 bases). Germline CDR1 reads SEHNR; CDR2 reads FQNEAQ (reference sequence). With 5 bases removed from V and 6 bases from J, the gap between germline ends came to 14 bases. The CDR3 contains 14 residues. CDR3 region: CASSPGALGNEQFF. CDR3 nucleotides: TGTGCCAGCAGCCCTGGGGCGTTGGGCAATGAGCAGTTCTTC.

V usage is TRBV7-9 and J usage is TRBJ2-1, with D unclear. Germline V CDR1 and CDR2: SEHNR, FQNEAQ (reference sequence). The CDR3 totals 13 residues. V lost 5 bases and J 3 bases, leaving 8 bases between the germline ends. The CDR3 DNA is TGTGCCAGCAGCCCGCGAGTCTACAATGAGCAGTTCTTC. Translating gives CASSPRVYNEQFF.

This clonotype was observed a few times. In DNA form, the CDR3 reads TGTGCCAGCTTGAGGCAGGGGAGGGAAAAACTGTTTTTT. This translates into CASLRQGREKLFF. The chain carries TRBV2 and TRBJ1-4, with TRBD1 as a possible D gene (6 bases). V gave up 8 bases and J gave up 8 bases, with 15 bases separating them. Germline lookup yields CDR1 SNHLY and CDR2 FYNNEI. The CDR3 runs to 13 residues.

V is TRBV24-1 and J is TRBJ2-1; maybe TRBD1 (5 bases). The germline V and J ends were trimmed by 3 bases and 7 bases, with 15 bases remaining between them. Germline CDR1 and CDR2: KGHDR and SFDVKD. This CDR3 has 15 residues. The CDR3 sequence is CATSDVQGMLNEQFF. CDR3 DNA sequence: TGTGCCACCAGTGATGTCCAGGGAATGTTGAATGAGCAGTTCTTC.

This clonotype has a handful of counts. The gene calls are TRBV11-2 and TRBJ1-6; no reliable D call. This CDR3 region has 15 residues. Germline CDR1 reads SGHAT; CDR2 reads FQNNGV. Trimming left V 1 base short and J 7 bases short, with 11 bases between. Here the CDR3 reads CASSLVTSGNSPLHF. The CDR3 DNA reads TGTGCCAGCAGCTTAGTGACGTCGGGGAATTCACCCCTCCACTTT.

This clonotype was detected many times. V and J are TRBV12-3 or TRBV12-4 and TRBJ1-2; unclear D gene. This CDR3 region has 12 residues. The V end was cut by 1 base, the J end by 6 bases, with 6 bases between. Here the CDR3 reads CASSLGDHGYTF. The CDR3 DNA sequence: TGTGCCAGCAGTTTAGGGGATCATGGCTACACCTTC.